Listed below are T cell receptor beta chains from one sample, sequenced in a study of shared clonotypes between healthy human individuals. TCRdb keeps only in-frame clones here, not all; method: immunoSEQ multiplex PCR. This table holds 550,000 to 800,000 clones, about 92% found once. The source material was memory CD8+ T cells from PBMCs. The receptor set was obtained from a man in his late teens or twenties in good health. Some clones in this sample may be carry-over from other donors' samples. CDR3s include the opening cysteine and the closing phenylalanine or tryptophan. The D gene is left open where the match is weak. Rows may omit the clone size; those that give it use once, few, many or a size class.

V gene	clone size	J gene	D gene	CDR3 DNA	CDR3 protein
TRBV9	-	TRBJ1-1	-	TGTGCCAGCAGCGTATCATTGAACACTGAAGCTTTCTTT	CASSVSLNTEAFF
TRBV5-4	-	TRBJ2-2	TRBD2	TGTGCCAGCAGCGAATTCCTAGCGGGAGGGCCCGGGGTCACCGGGGAGCTGTTTTTT	CASSEFLAGGPGVTGELFF
TRBV2	once	TRBJ2-1	-	TGTGCCAGCAGTAAGAGGGACTCGGGGAATGAGCAGTTCTTC	CASSKRDSGNEQFF
TRBV5-1	-	TRBJ2-1	-	TGCGCCAGCAGCATCGAACTCCTTAGCTCCTACAATGAGCAGTTCTTC	CASSIELLSSYNEQFF
TRBV29-1	-	TRBJ1-5	TRBD1	TGCAGCGCGCAGGGGACAGGCAATCAGCCCCAGCATTTT	CSAQGTGNQPQHF
TRBV7-9	-	TRBJ1-1	TRBD1	TGTGCCAGCAGCAGGACAGGGGCCGGCACTGAAGCTTTCTTT	CASSRTGAGTEAFF
TRBV19	-	TRBJ2-3	-	TGTGCCAGTAGTATCGGTACTAGCACAGATACGCAGTATTTT	CASSIGTSTDTQYF
TRBV2	-	TRBJ1-1	TRBD1	TGTGCCAGCAGCCCGACAGGGAGCAACACTGAAGCTTTCTTT	CASSPTGSNTEAFF
TRBV2	-	TRBJ2-5	-	TGTGCCAGCAGTCCCCCGGGCAGGAACCTTCGGGAGACCCAGTACTTC	CASSPPGRNLRETQYF
TRBV27	-	TRBJ1-5	TRBD1	TGTGCCAGCAGTTTACGCCCGGGACAGGGGGATCAGCCCCAGCATTTT	CASSLRPGQGDQPQHF
TRBV7-2	-	TRBJ2-7	TRBD2	TGTGCCAGCAGCCCGGTGTTGAGCGGGAGTTACTACGAGCAGTACTTC	CASSPVLSGSYYEQYF
TRBV29-1	-	TRBJ2-3	TRBD2	TGCAGCGTTGCAACTAGCGGGGTCACAGATACGCAGTATTTT	CSVATSGVTDTQYF
TRBV9	-	TRBJ2-7	TRBD1	TGTGCCAGCAGCGTAGGACAGGGGGTGTCCTACGAGCAGTACTTC	CASSVGQGVSYEQYF
TRBV28	-	TRBJ2-7	-	TGTGCCAGCAGTGTCGGAGGCGAGCAGTACTTC	CASSVGGEQYF
TRBV6-1	-	TRBJ2-7	TRBD2	TGTGCCAGCAGTGTATGGACTAGCGGGACCTACGAGCAGTACTTC	CASSVWTSGTYEQYF
TRBV5-4	-	TRBJ1-2	-	TGTGCCAGCAGCTTTTCGGGGGGCCCGGCATATGGCTACACCTTC	CASSFSGGPAYGYTF
TRBV9	-	TRBJ2-1	TRBD2	TGTGCCAGCAGCGTAGAGATTACTAGCGGCGTGGATGAGCAGTTCTTC	CASSVEITSGVDEQFF
TRBV28	-	TRBJ2-5	-	TGTGCCAGCAGTATCCTCACGGGAGAGACCCAGTACTTC	CASSILTGETQYF
TRBV6-1	once	TRBJ1-2	-	TGTGCCAGCAGTGAATCGAGGGGGAGAAACTATGGCTACACCTTC	CASSESRGRNYGYTF
TRBV6-5	-	TRBJ2-5	-	TGTGCCAGCAGTTACTTGTCGGGGAGCGAAGAGACCCAGTACTTC	CASSYLSGSEETQYF
TRBV27	once	TRBJ2-7	-	TGTGCCAGCAGTTTATCCCTTAATAGTATTTACGAGCAGTACTTC	CASSLSLNSIYEQYF
TRBV28	once	TRBJ2-1	TRBD2	TGTGCCAGCAGTTTAGGACTAGCGGTCCTTAATGAGCAGTTCTTC	CASSLGLAVLNEQFF
TRBV5-6	once	TRBJ2-5	-	TGTGCCAGCAGCGATAGAGGATGGGAGACCCAGTACTTC	CASSDRGWETQYF
TRBV19	-	TRBJ2-1	-	TGTGCCAGTAGCTTTTACAATGAGCAGTTCTTC	CASSFYNEQFF
TRBV29-1	-	TRBJ2-5	TRBD1	TGCAGCGTTCTCGCCCCGAAGACAGGGCAAGAGACCCAGTACTTC	CSVLAPKTGQETQYF
TRBV6-1	-	TRBJ2-1	TRBD2	TGTGCCAGCAGGGCCGGGACTAGCGGGAGCTGGGAGCAGTTCTTC	CASRAGTSGSWEQFF